Listed below are T cell receptor beta chains from one sample, sequenced in a study of T cells in Graves' hyperthyroidism and ophthalmopathy. TCRdb reprocessed the multiplex PCR reads with MiXCR, giving one entry per CDR3 protein. The sample carries about 460,000 distinct CDR3 sequences, roughly 23% recorded once. The sequencing sample was made of blood. The receptors were gathered from a woman aged 70-85 years with Graves' ophthalmopathy. The CDR3 runs from the conserved cysteine through the conserved F or W. The D gene is left open where the match is weak. The size entry is marked missing in some rows and otherwise reads once, few, many or a size class.

v_gene: TRBV7-9; j_gene: TRBJ2-7; abundance: few; d_gene: TRBD2; CDR3nt: TGTGCCAGCAGCCATTCTCGGGGGGGCAGATCCTACGAGCAGTACTTC; CDR3aa: CASSHSRGGRSYEQYF
v_gene: TRBV6-2/TRBV6-3; j_gene: TRBJ2-7; abundance: many; d_gene: TRBD1; CDR3nt: TGTGCCAGCAGTTACAGCGGGACAGGGGTCGAGCAGTACTTC; CDR3aa: CASSYSGTGVEQYF
v_gene: TRBV5-1; j_gene: TRBJ1-2; abundance: few; d_gene: NA; CDR3nt: TGCGCCAGCAGTCCCATGGGAGATGGCTACACCTTC; CDR3aa: CASSPMGDGYTF
v_gene: TRBV5-1; j_gene: TRBJ2-6; abundance: NA; d_gene: NA; CDR3nt: TGCGCCAGCAGCTTGGCCGTCGCAGGGAGGCCTGGGGCCAACGTCCTGACTTTC; CDR3aa: CASSLAVAGRPGANVLTF
v_gene: TRBV6-1; j_gene: TRBJ2-7; abundance: many; d_gene: NA; CDR3nt: TGTGCCAGCAATAGTCGCGGTGGCTACGAGCAGTACTTC; CDR3aa: CASNSRGGYEQYF
v_gene: TRBV9; j_gene: TRBJ2-2; abundance: NA; d_gene: TRBD2; CDR3nt: TGTGCCAGCAGCCCAGAGGGACTACCCACCGGGGAGCTGTTTTTT; CDR3aa: CASSPEGLPTGELFF
v_gene: TRBV20-1; j_gene: TRBJ2-3; abundance: NA; d_gene: TRBD2; CDR3nt: TGCAGTGCTCCGATTAGCGGGAGGGCCGTCAACGTCCAGTATTTT; CDR3aa: CSAPISGRAVNVQYF
v_gene: TRBV29-1; j_gene: TRBJ2-5; abundance: few; d_gene: TRBD1; CDR3nt: TGCAGCGTCCAACCCCCGGGACAGGGCAAAGAGACCCAGTACTTC; CDR3aa: CSVQPPGQGKETQYF
v_gene: TRBV28; j_gene: TRBJ1-5; abundance: NA; d_gene: TRBD1; CDR3nt: TGTGCCAGCAGACGGCCGGGACAGGGGCTATTTTATACTCAGCCCCAGCATTTT; CDR3aa: CASRRPGQGLFYTQPQHF
v_gene: TRBV25-1; j_gene: TRBJ2-7; abundance: few; d_gene: NA; CDR3nt: TGTGCCAGCAGTGAAGGGCGGCAGCTCTTCGGGGAGCAGTACTTC; CDR3aa: CASSEGRQLFGEQYF
v_gene: TRBV7-9; j_gene: TRBJ2-5; abundance: few; d_gene: NA; CDR3nt: TGTGCCAGCACTACCGTCGGGGGTAGTAAGACCCAGTACTTC; CDR3aa: CASTTVGGSKTQYF
v_gene: TRBV6-5; j_gene: TRBJ2-5; abundance: few; d_gene: NA; CDR3nt: TGTGCCAGCAGTTACTCGCGGTTCCAAGAGACCCAGTACTTC; CDR3aa: CASSYSRFQETQYF
v_gene: TRBV20-1; j_gene: TRBJ2-5; abundance: few; d_gene: NA; CDR3nt: TGCAGTGCAAGGATATCGGGGACTCAAGAGACCCAGTACTTC; CDR3aa: CSARISGTQETQYF
v_gene: TRBV30; j_gene: TRBJ2-7; abundance: NA; d_gene: TRBD2; CDR3nt: TGTGCCTGGAGTGTGGGTAGCGGGCCTTACGAGCAGTACTTC; CDR3aa: CAWSVGSGPYEQYF
v_gene: TRBV29-1; j_gene: TRBJ2-7; abundance: few; d_gene: NA; CDR3nt: TGCAGCGTTGTCCGGCAGGGCTTTTACGAGCAGTACTTC; CDR3aa: CSVVRQGFYEQYF
v_gene: TRBV20-1; j_gene: TRBJ1-2; abundance: NA; d_gene: NA; CDR3nt: TGCAGTGCTAGATGGGGACGCCCGGGGCTGGATGGCTACACCTTC; CDR3aa: CSARWGRPGLDGYTF
v_gene: TRBV5-1; j_gene: TRBJ2-2; abundance: NA; d_gene: TRBD1; CDR3nt: TGCGCCTGCCGCCCGGGACAGGGGGCCGGGGAGCTGTTTTTT; CDR3aa: CACRPGQGAGELFF
v_gene: TRBV6-1; j_gene: TRBJ1-5; abundance: few; d_gene: NA; CDR3nt: TGTGCCTGCGCATCCGGGGGGCAAAATCAGCCCCAGCATTTT; CDR3aa: CACASGGQNQPQHF
v_gene: TRBV9; j_gene: TRBJ2-3; abundance: NA; d_gene: NA; CDR3nt: TGTGCCAGCAGCCCTGACTTGACTAGGTCGGGAACAGATACGCAGTATTTT; CDR3aa: CASSPDLTRSGTDTQYF
v_gene: TRBV10-3; j_gene: TRBJ2-3; abundance: NA; d_gene: TRBD2; CDR3nt: TGTGCCATCAGTGAGGGGAGGGCAGATACGCAGTATTTT; CDR3aa: CAISEGRADTQYF
v_gene: TRBV5-1; j_gene: TRBJ1-1; abundance: many; d_gene: NA; CDR3nt: TGCGCCAGCAGCTTGGGAATTCACGAAGGGACTGAAGCTTTCTTT; CDR3aa: CASSLGIHEGTEAFF
v_gene: TRBV30; j_gene: TRBJ1-4; abundance: few; d_gene: NA; CDR3nt: TGTGCCTGGAGTTCTCCAGGGCGGCAGGAAAAACTGTTTTTT; CDR3aa: CAWSSPGRQEKLFF
v_gene: TRBV20-1; j_gene: TRBJ2-5; abundance: NA; d_gene: NA; CDR3nt: TGCAGTGCTAGTACAGGGTTTCACCAAGAGACCCAGTACTTC; CDR3aa: CSASTGFHQETQYF
v_gene: TRBV6-1; j_gene: TRBJ1-6; abundance: NA; d_gene: NA; CDR3nt: TGTGCCAGCAGTGAACTACGTAGCTCCTATAATTCACCCCTCCACTTT; CDR3aa: CASSELRSSYNSPLHF
v_gene: TRBV6-1; j_gene: TRBJ1-1; abundance: many; d_gene: TRBD1; CDR3nt: TGTGCCAGCAGAGTCGGACAGGGGTACACTGAAGCTTTCTTT; CDR3aa: CASRVGQGYTEAFF
v_gene: TRBV29-1; j_gene: TRBJ2-1; abundance: NA; d_gene: TRBD2; CDR3nt: TGCAGCGTTCTCGGACTAGCGGGAGGCCTCAGCACCAATGAGCAGTTCTTC; CDR3aa: CSVLGLAGGLSTNEQFF
v_gene: TRBV19; j_gene: TRBJ1-2; abundance: few; d_gene: NA; CDR3nt: TGTGCCAGTAGTGACCGGACTCGGGACTATGGCTACACCTTC; CDR3aa: CASSDRTRDYGYTF
v_gene: TRBV2; j_gene: TRBJ1-3; abundance: few; d_gene: NA; CDR3nt: TGTGCCACCCAAAGGAGAAACGGAAACACCATATATTTT; CDR3aa: CATQRRNGNTIYF
v_gene: TRBV28; j_gene: TRBJ1-1; abundance: NA; d_gene: NA; CDR3nt: TGTGCCAGCAAAATAAGGGGGACTCTCACTGAAGCTTTCTTT; CDR3aa: CASKIRGTLTEAFF
v_gene: TRBV12-3/TRBV12-4; j_gene: TRBJ1-4; abundance: many; d_gene: NA; CDR3nt: TGTGCCAGCAGTTTTGACAGACATAATGAAAAACTGTTTTTT; CDR3aa: CASSFDRHNEKLFF
v_gene: TRBV6-2/TRBV6-3; j_gene: TRBJ2-7; abundance: many; d_gene: NA; CDR3nt: TGTGCCAGCAGTTACCTCGCCTACGAGCAGTACTTC; CDR3aa: CASSYLAYEQYF
v_gene: TRBV18; j_gene: TRBJ2-1; abundance: few; d_gene: NA; CDR3nt: TGTGCCAGCTCACCGGCTAGCGTTAGCTCCTACAATGAGCAGTTCTTC; CDR3aa: CASSPASVSSYNEQFF
v_gene: TRBV5-8; j_gene: TRBJ2-1; abundance: many; d_gene: TRBD2; CDR3nt: TGTGCCAGCAGCTTGACTAGCGGGAGTCGGAGTGAGCAGTTCTTC; CDR3aa: CASSLTSGSRSEQFF
v_gene: TRBV3-1; j_gene: TRBJ2-5; abundance: NA; d_gene: TRBD2; CDR3nt: TGTGCCAGCAGCCAAGAGCTTAGCGGGAGGGGAGAGACCCAGTACTTC; CDR3aa: CASSQELSGRGETQYF
v_gene: TRBV5-1; j_gene: TRBJ2-3; abundance: NA; d_gene: TRBD2; CDR3nt: TGCGCCAGCAGCTTGAGGGCGGGAGGGTCAGATACGCAGTATTTT; CDR3aa: CASSLRAGGSDTQYF
v_gene: TRBV3-1; j_gene: TRBJ2-5; abundance: few; d_gene: NA; CDR3nt: TGTGCCAGCAGGGAAAGAGGTGTCCAAGAGACCCAGTACTTC; CDR3aa: CASRERGVQETQYF
v_gene: TRBV7-8; j_gene: TRBJ2-5; abundance: NA; d_gene: TRBD2; CDR3nt: TGTGCCAGCAGCCCCGCAACGGGCGGGGGGGCCTCAAAGACCCAGTACTTC; CDR3aa: CASSPATGGGASKTQYF
v_gene: TRBV5-1; j_gene: TRBJ2-2; abundance: NA; d_gene: NA; CDR3nt: TGCGCCAGCTGGACGGCGAACACCGGGGAGCTGTTTTTT; CDR3aa: CASWTANTGELFF
v_gene: TRBV2; j_gene: TRBJ1-2; abundance: many; d_gene: NA; CDR3nt: TGTGCCAGCAGCTACTCGGGGGGGATTATCGATGGCTACACCTTC; CDR3aa: CASSYSGGIIDGYTF
v_gene: TRBV10-3; j_gene: TRBJ1-2; abundance: few; d_gene: NA; CDR3nt: TGTGCCATCAGTGAGAACGATTTAAACTATGGCTACACCTTC; CDR3aa: CAISENDLNYGYTF
v_gene: TRBV30; j_gene: TRBJ2-1; abundance: many; d_gene: NA; CDR3nt: TGTGCCTGGAACTCCAAGAATGAGCAGTTCTTC; CDR3aa: CAWNSKNEQFF